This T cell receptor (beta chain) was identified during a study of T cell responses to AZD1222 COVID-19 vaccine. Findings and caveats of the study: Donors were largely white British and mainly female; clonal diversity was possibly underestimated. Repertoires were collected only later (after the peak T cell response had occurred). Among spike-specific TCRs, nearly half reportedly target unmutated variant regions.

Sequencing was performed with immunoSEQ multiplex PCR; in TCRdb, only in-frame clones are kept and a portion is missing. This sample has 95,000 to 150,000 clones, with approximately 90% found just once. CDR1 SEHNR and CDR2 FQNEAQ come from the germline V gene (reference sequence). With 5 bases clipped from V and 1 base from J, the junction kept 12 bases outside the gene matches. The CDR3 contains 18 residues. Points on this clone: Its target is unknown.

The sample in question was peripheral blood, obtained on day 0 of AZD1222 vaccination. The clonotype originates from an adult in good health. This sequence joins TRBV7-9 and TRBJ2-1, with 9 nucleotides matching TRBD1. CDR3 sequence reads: CASSHDRTGTGSYNEQFF. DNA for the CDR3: TGTGCCAGCAGCCACGACAGAACCGGGACAGGGTCCTACAATGAGCAGTTCTTC. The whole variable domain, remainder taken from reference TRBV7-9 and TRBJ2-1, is DTGVSQNPRHKITKRGQNVTFRCDPISEHNRLYWYRQTLGQGPEFLTYFQNEAQLEKSRLLSDRFSAERPKGSFSTLEIQRTEQGDSAMYLCASSHDRTGTGSYNEQFFGPGTRLTVL.